This T cell receptor (beta chain) was captured in a study of brain T cells in children with intractable seizures. Whole-study results and caveats: Only CDR3 sequence similarity suggested viral specificity, without known HCMV serostatus. Pre- and post-surgery blood differed in depth, so pre-surgery absences may be undersampling.

Trimming removed 1 base from V and 2 bases from J, with 6 bases in between. CDR3 length equals 13 residues. Per the germline V gene, CDR1 is MNHNS and CDR2 is SASEGT. Using immunoSEQ multiplex PCR, the repertoire was profiled, and TCRdb retains in-frame clones only, with some absent. The sample yields 78,000 or so clones, 91% seen once. To note about this clone: As yet, its antigen is unknown.

Sequencing was limited to surgery cases with top T cell transcript signatures in brain tissue. This clonotype originated in a girl between 2 and 10 years old with Rasmussen encephalitis and intractable seizures. This material consisted of peripheral blood, taken at surgery. V usage is TRBV6-1 and J usage is TRBJ2-7; D gene uncertain. CDR3 residues: CASSEGITYEQYF. The CDR3 nucleotides are TGTGCCAGCAGTGAAGGGATCACCTACGAGCAGTACTTC.